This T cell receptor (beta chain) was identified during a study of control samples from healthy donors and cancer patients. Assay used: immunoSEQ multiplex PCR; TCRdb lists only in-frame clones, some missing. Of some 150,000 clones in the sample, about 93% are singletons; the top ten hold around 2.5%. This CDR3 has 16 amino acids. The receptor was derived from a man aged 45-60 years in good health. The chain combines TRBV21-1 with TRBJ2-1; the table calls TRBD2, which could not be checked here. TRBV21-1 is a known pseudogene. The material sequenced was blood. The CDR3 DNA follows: TGTGCCAGCAGCAATCACACGGGAGGCCGGTACAATGAGCAGTTCTTC. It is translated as CASSNHTGGRYNEQFF.